This T cell receptor beta chain is from a study of cytomegalovirus exposure and HLA in healthy donors. Generated by immunoSEQ multiplex PCR, the TCRdb table keeps only in-frame clones and is missing some. Altogether roughly 140,000 clones are present, 85% to 90% being singletons, with the ten largest covering around 3.2%. Study-wide results and caveats: The study flagged some 170 TCR beta chains as cytomegalovirus-associated. Most observed TCR sequences were rare, whereas some public TCRs were detected in many donors. Reports showed the classifier diagnosing cytomegalovirus status with high specificity and sensitivity.

The J segment lost 2 bases and the V segment lost 4 bases, leaving 10 bases of the junction unmatched. The CDR3 contains 16 residues. Germline-derived CDR1 and CDR2 are SEHNR and FQNEAQ (reference sequence). Turning to this clone: Its antigen is not known.

V is TRBV7-9 and J is TRBJ2-5; 7 bases are shared with TRBD1. This sequence originates from a woman aged 18-29 years in good health and CMV-seropositive. Sequencing was carried out using PBMCs. This CDR3 is CASSSLKPGQQETQYF. The CDR3 DNA is TGTGCCAGCAGCTCCCTCAAGCCGGGACAGCAAGAGACCCAGTACTTC. The entire variable domain, with the rest obtained from reference TRBV7-9 and TRBJ2-5, is as follows: DTGVSQNPRHKITKRGQNVTFRCDPISEHNRLYWYRQTLGQGPEFLTYFQNEAQLEKSRLLSDRFSAERPKGSFSTLEIQRTEQGDSAMYLCASSSLKPGQQETQYFGPGTRLLVL.